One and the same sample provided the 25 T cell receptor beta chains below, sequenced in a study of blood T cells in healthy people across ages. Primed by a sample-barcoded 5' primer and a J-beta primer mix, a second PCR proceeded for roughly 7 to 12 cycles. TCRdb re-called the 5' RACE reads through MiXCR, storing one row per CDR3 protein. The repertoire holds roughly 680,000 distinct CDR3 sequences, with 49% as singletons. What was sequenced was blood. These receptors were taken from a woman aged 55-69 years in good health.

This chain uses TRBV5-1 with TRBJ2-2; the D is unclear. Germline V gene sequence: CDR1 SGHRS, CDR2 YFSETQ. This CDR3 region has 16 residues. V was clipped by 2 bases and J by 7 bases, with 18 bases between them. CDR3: CASSFTPRARSGELFF. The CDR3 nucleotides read TGCGCCAGCAGCTTTACTCCTAGGGCACGGAGCGGGGAGCTGTTTTTT.

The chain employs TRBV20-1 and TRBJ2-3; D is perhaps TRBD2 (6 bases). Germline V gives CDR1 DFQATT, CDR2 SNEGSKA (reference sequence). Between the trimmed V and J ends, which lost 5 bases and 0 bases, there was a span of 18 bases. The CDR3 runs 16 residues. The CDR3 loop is CSAGHGWAGSTDTQYF. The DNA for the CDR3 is TGCAGTGCTGGTCATGGCTGGGCGGGAAGCACAGATACGCAGTATTTT.

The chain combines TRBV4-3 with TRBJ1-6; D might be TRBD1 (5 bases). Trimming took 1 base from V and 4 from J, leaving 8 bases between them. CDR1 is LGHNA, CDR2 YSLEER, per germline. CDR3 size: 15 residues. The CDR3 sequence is CASSQGPGYNSPLHF. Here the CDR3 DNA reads TGCGCCAGCAGCCAAGGTCCAGGGTATAATTCACCCCTCCACTTT.

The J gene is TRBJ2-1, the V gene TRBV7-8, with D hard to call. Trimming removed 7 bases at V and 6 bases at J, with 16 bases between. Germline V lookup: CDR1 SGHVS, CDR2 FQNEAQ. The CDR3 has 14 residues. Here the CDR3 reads CASTSRRGPNEQFF. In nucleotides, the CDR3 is TGTGCCAGCACCTCCAGACGAGGCCCCAATGAGCAGTTCTTC. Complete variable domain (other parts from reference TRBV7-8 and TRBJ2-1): GAGVSQSPRYKVAKRGQDVALRCDPISGHVSLFWYQQALGQGPEFLTYFQNEAQLDKSGLPSDRFFAERPEGSVSTLKIQRTQQEDSAVYLCASTSRRGPNEQFFGPGTRLTVL.

The CDR3 region has the DNA TGTGCCAGCAGAGCTAGCGGGATTGCCTACGAGCAGTACTTC. The encoded protein is CASRASGIAYEQYF. The chain recombines TRBV28 with TRBJ2-7; 9 bases align to TRBD2. Germline CDR1 and CDR2: MDHEN and SYDVKM. This CDR3 region has 14 residues. The trim removed 6 bases at V and 2 bases at J, leaving 5 bases unmatched.

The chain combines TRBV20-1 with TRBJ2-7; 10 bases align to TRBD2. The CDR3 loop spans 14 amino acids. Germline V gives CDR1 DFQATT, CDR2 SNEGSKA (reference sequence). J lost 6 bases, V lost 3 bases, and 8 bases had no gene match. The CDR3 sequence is CSASSSGRTGEQYF. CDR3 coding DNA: TGCAGTGCTAGCTCTAGCGGGAGAACTGGCGAGCAGTACTTC.

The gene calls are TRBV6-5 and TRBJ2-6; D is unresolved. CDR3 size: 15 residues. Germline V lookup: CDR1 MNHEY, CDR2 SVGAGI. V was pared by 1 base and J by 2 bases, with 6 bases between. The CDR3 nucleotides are TGTGCCAGCAGTTACTTGGAAGCTGGGGCCAACGTCCTGACTTTC. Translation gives CASSYLEAGANVLTF.

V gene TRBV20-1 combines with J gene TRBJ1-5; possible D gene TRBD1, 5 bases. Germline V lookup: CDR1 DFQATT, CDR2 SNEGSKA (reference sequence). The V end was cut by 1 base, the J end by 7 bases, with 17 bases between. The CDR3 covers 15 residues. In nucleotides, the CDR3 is TGCAGTGCTAGAGCCGCCGGGACGTCGGGGCAGCCCCAGCATTTT. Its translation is CSARAAGTSGQPQHF.

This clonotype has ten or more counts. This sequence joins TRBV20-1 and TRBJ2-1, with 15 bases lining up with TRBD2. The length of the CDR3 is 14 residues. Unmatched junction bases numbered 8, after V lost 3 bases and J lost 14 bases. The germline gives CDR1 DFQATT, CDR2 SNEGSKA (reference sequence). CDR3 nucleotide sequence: TGCAGTGCTAGGAAGGGACTAGCGGGAGGTTCGGAGTTCTTC. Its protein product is CSARKGLAGGSEFF.

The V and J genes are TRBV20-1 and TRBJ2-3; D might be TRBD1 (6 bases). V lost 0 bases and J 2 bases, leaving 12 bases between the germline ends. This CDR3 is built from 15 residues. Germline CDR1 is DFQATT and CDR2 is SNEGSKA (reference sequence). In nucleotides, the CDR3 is TGCAGTGCTAGAGATCCACAGGGCCACACAGATACGCAGTATTTT. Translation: CSARDPQGHTDTQYF.

Here the CDR3 DNA reads TGTGCCAGCAGTGACTCCGGGAGGGCCACAGATACGCAGTATTTT. Translating gives CASSDSGRATDTQYF. This chain uses TRBV6-4 with TRBJ2-3, with 8 bases aligning to TRBD2. Germline V gene data show CDR1 as MRHNA and CDR2 as SNTAGT. This CDR3 is built from 15 residues. Losses at the gene ends were 0 bases for V and 2 bases for J; bases not matched to a gene: 1.

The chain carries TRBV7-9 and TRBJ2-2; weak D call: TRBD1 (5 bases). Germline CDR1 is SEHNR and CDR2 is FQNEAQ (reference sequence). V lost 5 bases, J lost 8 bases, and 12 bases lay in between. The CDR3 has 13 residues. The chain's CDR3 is CASSGQGEGELFF. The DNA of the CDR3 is TGTGCCAGCAGCGGTCAAGGGGAAGGGGAGCTGTTTTTT.

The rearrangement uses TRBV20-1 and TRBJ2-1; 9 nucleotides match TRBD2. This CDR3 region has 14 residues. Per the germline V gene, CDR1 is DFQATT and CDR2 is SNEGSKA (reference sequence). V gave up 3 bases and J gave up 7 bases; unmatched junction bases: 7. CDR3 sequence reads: CSASVAGARNEQFF. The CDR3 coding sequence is TGCAGTGCTAGTGTAGCGGGAGCAAGGAATGAGCAGTTCTTC.

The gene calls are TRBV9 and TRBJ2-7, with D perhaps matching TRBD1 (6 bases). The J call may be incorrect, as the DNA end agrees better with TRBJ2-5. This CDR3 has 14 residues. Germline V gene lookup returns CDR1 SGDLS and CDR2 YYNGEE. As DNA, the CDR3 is TGTGCCAGCAGCGCGGGACACTTTCAAGAGACCCAGTACTTC. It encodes CASSAGHFQETQYF.

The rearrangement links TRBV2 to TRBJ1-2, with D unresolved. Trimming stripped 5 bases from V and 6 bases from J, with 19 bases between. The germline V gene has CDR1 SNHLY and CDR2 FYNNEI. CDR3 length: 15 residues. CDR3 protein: CASSPNPGPQDGYTF. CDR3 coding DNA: TGTGCCAGCAGTCCAAACCCCGGGCCGCAGGATGGCTACACCTTC.

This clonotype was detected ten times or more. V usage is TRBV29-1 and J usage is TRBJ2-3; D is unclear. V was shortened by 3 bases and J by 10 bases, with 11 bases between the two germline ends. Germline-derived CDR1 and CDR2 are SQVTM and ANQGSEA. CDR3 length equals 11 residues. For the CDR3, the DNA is TGCAGCGTTGAGGGCCTCGATTCGCAGTATTTT. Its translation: CSVEGLDSQYF.

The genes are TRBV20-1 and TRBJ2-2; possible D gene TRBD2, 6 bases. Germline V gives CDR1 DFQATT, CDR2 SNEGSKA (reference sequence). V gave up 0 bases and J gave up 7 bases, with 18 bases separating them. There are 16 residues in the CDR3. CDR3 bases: TGCAGTGCTAGAGATGGAAGGAGGGGCCAGGACGGGGAGCTGTTTTTT. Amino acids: CSARDGRRGQDGELFF.

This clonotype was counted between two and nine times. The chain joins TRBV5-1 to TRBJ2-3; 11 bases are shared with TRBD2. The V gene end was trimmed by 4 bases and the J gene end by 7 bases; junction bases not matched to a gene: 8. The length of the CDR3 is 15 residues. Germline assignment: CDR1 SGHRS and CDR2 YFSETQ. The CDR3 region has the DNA TGCGCCAGCAGCGCAACTAGCGGGAGTTCAAATACGCAGTATTTT. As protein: CASSATSGSSNTQYF. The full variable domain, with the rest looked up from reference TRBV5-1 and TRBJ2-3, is KAGVTQTPRYLIKTRGQQVTLSCSPISGHRSVSWYQQTPGQGLQFLFEYFSETQRNKGNFPGRFSGRQFSNSRSEMNVSTLELGDSALYLCASSATSGSSNTQYFGPGTRLTVL.

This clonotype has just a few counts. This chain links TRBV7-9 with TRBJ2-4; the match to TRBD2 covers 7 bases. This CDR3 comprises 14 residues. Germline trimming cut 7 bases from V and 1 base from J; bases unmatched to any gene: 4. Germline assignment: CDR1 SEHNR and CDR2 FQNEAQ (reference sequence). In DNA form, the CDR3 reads TGTGCCAGCACCTGGGAGGGGGCCAAAAACATTCAGTACTTC. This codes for CASTWEGAKNIQYF.

CDR3 loop: CASSEARAMETQYF. CDR3 in DNA: TGTGCCAGCAGTGAAGCTAGGGCAATGGAGACCCAGTACTTC. The rearrangement uses TRBV2 and TRBJ2-5, with D uncertain. Germline CDR1 SNHLY, CDR2 FYNNEI. V lost 0 bases to trimming and J lost 5 bases, with 10 bases between them. This CDR3 spans 14 amino acids.

The CDR3 nucleotides are TGCGGAGGGGGAGGGCCAGGGAGTGAGCAGTACTTC. It codes for CGGGGPGSEQYF. This chain connects TRBV29-1 to TRBJ2-5, with D perhaps matching TRBD2 (7 bases). CDR3 size: 12 residues. Germline-derived CDR1 and CDR2 are SQVTM and ANQGSEA.

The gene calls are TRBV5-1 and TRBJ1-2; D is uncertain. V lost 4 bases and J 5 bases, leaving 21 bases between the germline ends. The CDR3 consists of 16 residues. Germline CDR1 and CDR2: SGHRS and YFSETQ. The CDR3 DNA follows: TGCGCCAGCAGCGGGGTTGGAACGGGGTCCTGGTATGGCTACACCTTC. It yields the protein CASSGVGTGSWYGYTF.

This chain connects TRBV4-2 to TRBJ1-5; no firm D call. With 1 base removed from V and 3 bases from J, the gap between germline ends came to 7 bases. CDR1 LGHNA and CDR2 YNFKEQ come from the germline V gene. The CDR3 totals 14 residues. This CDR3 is CASSQGGNNQPQHF. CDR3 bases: TGTGCCAGCAGCCAAGGCGGTAACAATCAGCCCCAGCATTTT.

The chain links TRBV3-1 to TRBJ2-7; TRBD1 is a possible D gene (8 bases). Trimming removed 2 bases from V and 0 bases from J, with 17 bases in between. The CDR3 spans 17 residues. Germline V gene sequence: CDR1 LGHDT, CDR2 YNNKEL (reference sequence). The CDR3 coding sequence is TGTGCCAGCAGCCAATACGGGGGGACAGGAGACTCCTACGAGCAGTACTTC. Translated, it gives CASSQYGGTGDSYEQYF.

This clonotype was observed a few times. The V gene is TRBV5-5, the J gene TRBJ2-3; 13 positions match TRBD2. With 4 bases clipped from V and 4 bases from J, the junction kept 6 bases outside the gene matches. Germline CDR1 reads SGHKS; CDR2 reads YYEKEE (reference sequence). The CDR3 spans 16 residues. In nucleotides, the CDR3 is TGTGCCAGCAGCCGGACTAGCGGGAGACTCGCAGATACGCAGTATTTT. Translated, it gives CASSRTSGRLADTQYF.